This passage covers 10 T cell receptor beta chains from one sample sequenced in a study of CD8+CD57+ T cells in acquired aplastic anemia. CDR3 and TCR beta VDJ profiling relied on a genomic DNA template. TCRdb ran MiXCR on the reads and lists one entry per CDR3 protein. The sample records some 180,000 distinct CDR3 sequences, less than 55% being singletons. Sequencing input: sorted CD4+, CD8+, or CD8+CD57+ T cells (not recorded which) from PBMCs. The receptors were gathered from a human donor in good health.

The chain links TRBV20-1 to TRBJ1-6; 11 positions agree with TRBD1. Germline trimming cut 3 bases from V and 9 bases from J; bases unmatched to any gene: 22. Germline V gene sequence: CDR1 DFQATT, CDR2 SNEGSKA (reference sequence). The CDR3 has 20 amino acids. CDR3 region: CSARNFQPGQGEIISSPLHF. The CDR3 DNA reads TGCAGTGCTAGGAATTTCCAGCCGGGACAGGGGGAAATTATCAGTTCACCCCTCCACTTT.

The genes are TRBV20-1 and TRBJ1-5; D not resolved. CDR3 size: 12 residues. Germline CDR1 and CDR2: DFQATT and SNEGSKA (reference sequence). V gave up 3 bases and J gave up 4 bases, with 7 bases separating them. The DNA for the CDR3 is TGCAGTGCTAGGACAACTAATCAGCCCCAGCATTTT. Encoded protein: CSARTTNQPQHF.

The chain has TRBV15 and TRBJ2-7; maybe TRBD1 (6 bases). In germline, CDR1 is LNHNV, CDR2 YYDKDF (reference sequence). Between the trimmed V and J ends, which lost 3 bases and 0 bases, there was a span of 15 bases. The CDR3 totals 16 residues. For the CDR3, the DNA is TGTGCCACCAGCAGCTTAGCGCTGGACAGCTCCTACGAGCAGTACTTC. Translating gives CATSSLALDSSYEQYF.

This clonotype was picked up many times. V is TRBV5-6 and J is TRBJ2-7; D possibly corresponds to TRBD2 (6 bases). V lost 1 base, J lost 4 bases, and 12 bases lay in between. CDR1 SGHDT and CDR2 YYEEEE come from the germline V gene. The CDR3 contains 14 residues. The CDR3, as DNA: TGTGCCAGCAGCTTGAGAATAGCGGTATACGAGCAGTACTTC. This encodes CASSLRIAVYEQYF.

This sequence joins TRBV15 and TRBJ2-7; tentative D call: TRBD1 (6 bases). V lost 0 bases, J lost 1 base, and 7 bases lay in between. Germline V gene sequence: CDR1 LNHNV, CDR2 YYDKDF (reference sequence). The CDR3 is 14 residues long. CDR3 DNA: TGTGCCACCAGCAGAGAGACAGGTTCCTACGAGCAGTACTTC. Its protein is CATSRETGSYEQYF.

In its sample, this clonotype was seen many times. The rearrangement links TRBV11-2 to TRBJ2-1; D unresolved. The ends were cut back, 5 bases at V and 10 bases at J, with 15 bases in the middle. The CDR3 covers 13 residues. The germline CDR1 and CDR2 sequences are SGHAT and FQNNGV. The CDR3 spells CASSARLVGEQFF. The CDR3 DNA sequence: TGTGCCAGCAGCGCACGACTCGTTGGGGAGCAGTTCTTC.

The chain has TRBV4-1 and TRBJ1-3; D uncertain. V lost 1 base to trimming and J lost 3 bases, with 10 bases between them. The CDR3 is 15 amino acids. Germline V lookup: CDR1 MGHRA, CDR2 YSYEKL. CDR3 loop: CASSQVSGFGNTIYF. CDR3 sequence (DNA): TGCGCCAGCAGCCAAGTCTCCGGGTTTGGAAACACCATATATTTT.

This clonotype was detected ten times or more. The CDR3 DNA sequence: TGTGCCAGCAGCAGGCGCCTGGACGGAGACCTAGTCCTGACTTTC. Its translation: CASSRRLDGDLVLTF. This chain joins TRBV5-8 and TRBJ2-6; D gene unclear. Trimming left V 4 bases short and J 13 bases short, with 21 bases between. The CDR3 covers 15 residues. In germline, CDR1 is SGHTS, CDR2 YDEGEE.

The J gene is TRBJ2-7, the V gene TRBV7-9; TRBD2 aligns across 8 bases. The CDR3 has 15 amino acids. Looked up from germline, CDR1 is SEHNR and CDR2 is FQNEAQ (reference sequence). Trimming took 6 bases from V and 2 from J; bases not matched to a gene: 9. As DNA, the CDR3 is TGTGCCAGCAGTAAAGGAAGCGGGGGTGCCTACGAGCAGTACTTC. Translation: CASSKGSGGAYEQYF.

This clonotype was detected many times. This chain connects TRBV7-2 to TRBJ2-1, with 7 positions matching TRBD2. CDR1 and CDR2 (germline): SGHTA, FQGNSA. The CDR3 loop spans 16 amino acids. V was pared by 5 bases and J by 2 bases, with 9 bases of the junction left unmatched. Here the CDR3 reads CASSRSGKSTYNEQFF. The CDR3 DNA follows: TGTGCCAGCAGCCGCAGCGGGAAGTCAACCTACAATGAGCAGTTCTTC.